Shown below are 25 T cell receptor beta chains from a single sample sequenced in a study of T cells expressing NK-cell markers. With the 5' RACE reads reprocessed, TCRdb shows one record per CDR3 protein and no DNA. The specimen's table records approximately 460,000 distinct CDR3 sequences. The sample consisted of blood T cells: a sorted CD56 or NKG2C T cell subset, CD4+ or CD8+ T cells, or bulk PBMC T cells (not recorded which). Receptors originate from a woman between 18 and 69 years old in good health.

This sequence joins TRBV5-5 and TRBJ2-1; TCRdb outputs TRBD1, but without DNA this stays unchecked. The CDR3 runs to 14 residues. Germline V gene lookup returns CDR1 SGHKS and CDR2 YYEKEE (reference sequence). This chain's CDR3 is CASSLTPGRDEQFF.

The chain has TRBV6-5 and TRBJ2-3; TCRdb reports TRBD2, a call that lacks DNA to check it against. Germline loops: CDR1 MNHEY, CDR2 SVGAGI. The CDR3 spans 15 residues. This CDR3 reads CASSYTSGNTDTQYF.

The CDR3 loop reads CASRPTGVGGNTIYF. This sequence joins TRBV12-3 or TRBV12-4 and TRBJ1-3; TCRdb lists TRBD1, though no DNA is available to test this call. This CDR3 is 15 amino acids long.

The rearrangement uses TRBV9 and TRBJ2-5; with no DNA, the TCRdb D assignment of TRBD1 cannot be verified. The CDR3 is 14 residues long. Germline CDR1 reads SGDLS; CDR2 reads YYNGEE. The CDR3 is CASSPGAGRETQYF.

The chain joins TRBV15 to TRBJ1-6; TCRdb selects TRBD1, and the lack of DNA leaves this call unchecked. This CDR3 spans 15 amino acids. Germline values: CDR1 LNHNV, CDR2 YYDKDF (reference sequence). This chain's CDR3 is CATSLGQQHHSPLHF.

The chain couples TRBV14 to TRBJ2-1; TCRdb's D call of TRBD2 is untestable without DNA. The CDR3 is 15 amino acids. CDR1 and CDR2 (germline): SGHDN, FVKESK. This CDR3 is CASSVREGPSNEQFF.

This chain joins TRBV5-1 and TRBJ2-2; TCRdb's D call of TRBD2 is untestable without DNA. The germline CDR1 and CDR2 sequences are SGHRS and YFSETQ. The CDR3 totals 16 residues. The chain's CDR3 is CASSLATSGGTGELFF.

This chain joins TRBV23-1 and TRBJ2-5; with no DNA, the TCRdb D assignment of TRBD2 cannot be verified. TRBV23-1 belongs to the ORF category, with a function that is uncertain. This CDR3 has 17 residues. CDR3 sequence reads: CASSQSVRVGLGETQYF.

The V call is TRBV5-1, the J call TRBJ2-5; without DNA, the TCRdb call of TRBD2 cannot be checked. The V gene's germline CDR1 is SGHRS and CDR2 YFSETQ. The CDR3 sequence is 14 residues long. The CDR3 sequence: CASSPRESLETQYF.

The chain combines TRBV12-3 or TRBV12-4 with TRBJ2-1; TCRdb reports TRBD2, a call that lacks DNA to check it against. The CDR3 consists of 14 residues. CDR3 in amino acids: CASTSPTSPNEQFF.

The chain joins TRBV6-1 to TRBJ1-2; TCRdb's D call, TRBD1, is unchecked because there is no DNA. This CDR3 is 13 amino acids long. CDR1 MNHNS and CDR2 SASEGT come from the germline V gene. CDR3 sequence reads: CASRRALNYGYTF.

The V gene is TRBV12-3 or TRBV12-4, the J gene TRBJ1-5. The CDR3 totals 15 residues. The CDR3 sequence is CASSPSRGPNQPQHF.

The CDR3 reads CASSLAGQVSGNTIYF. The genes are TRBV5-1 and TRBJ1-3; the TCRdb call, TRBD1, lacks DNA for checking. This CDR3 comprises 16 residues. Germline CDR1 and CDR2: SGHRS and YFSETQ.

This chain joins TRBV4-3 and TRBJ2-7; the TCRdb call, TRBD1, lacks DNA for checking. Germline CDR1 LGHNA, CDR2 YSLEER. This CDR3 is built from 13 residues. The CDR3 here is CASSQDDGNEQYF.

This rearrangement joins TRBV6-5 to TRBJ1-2; the D gene TCRdb calls, TRBD1, cannot be checked with no DNA. The germline CDR1 and CDR2 sequences are MNHEY and SVGAGI. The CDR3 is made up of 14 amino acids. The CDR3 is CASSYRGQTGGYTF.

The V gene is TRBV7-3, the J gene TRBJ2-1. Germline-derived CDR1 and CDR2 are SGHTA and FQGTGA. This CDR3 is 14 amino acids long. The chain's CDR3 is CASSLMTSYNEQFF.

This chain connects TRBV20-1 to TRBJ1-6; TCRdb's D gene call, TRBD1, goes unchecked for lack of DNA. CDR1 is DFQATT and CDR2 is SNEGSKA in the germline V gene (reference sequence). There are 16 residues in the CDR3. CDR3 in amino acids: CSARDLLGRGDSPLHF.

This chain connects TRBV20-1 to TRBJ2-1; TCRdb calls TRBD1, which cannot be checked without DNA. Per the germline V gene, CDR1 is DFQATT and CDR2 is SNEGSKA (reference sequence). The CDR3 runs to 14 residues. The CDR3 loop reads CSASYRGTHNEQFF.

V gene TRBV9 combines with J gene TRBJ2-5; TCRdb selects TRBD1, and the lack of DNA leaves this call unchecked. Germline V lookup: CDR1 SGDLS, CDR2 YYNGEE. The CDR3 loop spans 14 amino acids. This CDR3 is CASSVETGTKTQYF. The full variable domain, with the rest looked up from reference TRBV9 and TRBJ2-5, is DSGVTQTPKHLITATGQRVTLRCSPRSGDLSVYWYQQSLDQGLQFLIQYYNGEERAKGNILERFSAQQFPDLHSELNLSSLELGDSALYFCASSVETGTKTQYFGPGTRLLVL.

The chain couples TRBV20-1 to TRBJ2-7. Germline V gene data show CDR1 as DFQATT and CDR2 as SNEGSKA (reference sequence). The CDR3 contains 12 residues. This CDR3 is CSACQVSYEQYF.

This chain links TRBV6-2 or TRBV6-3 with TRBJ2-5; with no DNA, the TCRdb D assignment of TRBD2 cannot be verified. CDR1 is MNHEY, CDR2 SVGEGT, per germline. The CDR3 runs to 18 residues. The CDR3 sequence: CASSPGTSGGDWQETQYF.

The J gene is TRBJ2-5, the V gene TRBV7-3. The CDR3 length is 14 residues. The V gene's germline CDR1 is SGHTA and CDR2 FQGTGA. CDR3 sequence reads: CASSLSTRGETQYF.

V usage is TRBV3-1 and J usage is TRBJ2-5. Germline CDR1 and CDR2: LGHDT and YNNKEL (reference sequence). This CDR3 is 14 amino acids long. The CDR3 sequence: CASTVSDPSETQYF.

The chain carries TRBV7-3 and TRBJ2-2. This CDR3 region has 12 residues. Germline values: CDR1 SGHTA, CDR2 FQGTGA. The CDR3 is CASSPSGGRLFF.

The rearrangement uses TRBV20-1 and TRBJ2-5. The CDR3 has 15 amino acids. The germline V gene has CDR1 DFQATT and CDR2 SNEGSKA (reference sequence). CDR3 residues: CSARVVSVLQETQYF.